This TCR beta chain comes out of a study of CD8+ T cells in alopecia areata. Study-level results: Among the 100 top clones, expanded CD8+ clones, like scalp clonality, were significantly decreased by tofacitinib. How baseline CD8+ expansion relates to response remains uncertain (there was one nonresponder).

Following RNA extraction, reverse transcription yielded cDNA that acted as the sequencing template. Generated by immunoSEQ multiplex PCR, the TCRdb table keeps only in-frame clones and is missing some. This sample has over 85,000 clones; 70% to 85% occur once, and the top ten carry 17%. CDR1 and CDR2 from the germline V gene are SQVTM and ANQGSEA. This CDR3 region has 10 residues. With 3 bases removed from V and 6 bases from J, the gap between germline ends came to 5 bases. As concerns this clone: Its antigen remains unidentified.

The treatment was: oral pan-JAK inhibitor, 5-10 mg twice daily. Lesional scalp punch biopsies and peripheral blood came from alopecia areata patients. The clonotype originates from a human donor with alopecia areata. Material: CD8+ T cells sorted from blood, obtained around week 42, from a patient treated with tofacitinib. The V and J genes are TRBV29-1 and TRBJ1-1; unclear D gene. This CDR3 reads CSVDQAEAFF. The DNA of the CDR3 is TGCAGCGTTGACCAGGCTGAAGCTTTCTTT.